This entry concerns a single T cell receptor (beta chain). Its antigen remains unidentified. These data belong to a study of cytomegalovirus exposure and HLA in healthy donors. Study overall: The roughly 660 first-cohort repertoires shared a platform with the 100 to 150 validation repertoires, as reported in a later analysis.

The CDR3 consists of 14 residues. The germline CDR1 and CDR2 sequences are MGHDK and SYGVNS. The ends were cut back, 6 bases at V and 0 bases at J, with 9 bases in the middle. Clones were read by immunoSEQ multiplex PCR, and TCRdb kept only the in-frame ones, dropping some. Among about 75,000 clones, around 85% were seen once, and the ten largest hold around 3%. Study-level points and caveats: The classifier, whose performance was assessed in both the original and validation cohorts, reportedly diagnosed cytomegalovirus status with high specificity and sensitivity. The study found most TCR sequences rare, yet found some public TCRs in many donors. Listed as cytomegalovirus-associated were around 160 TCR beta chains.

This receptor was obtained from a man between 25 and 39 years old in good health and CMV-seronegative. The V gene is TRBV25-1, the J gene TRBJ2-1; no firm D call. The sequenced sample consisted of PBMCs. CDR3 in DNA: TGTGCCAGCAGCCATCCTAGCTCCTACAATGAGCAGTTCTTC. Translating gives CASSHPSSYNEQFF.